These 21 T cell receptor beta chains came from one sample sequenced in a study of T cell changes during pregnancy in multiple sclerosis. The method was immunoSEQ multiplex PCR; TCRdb's version includes in-frame clones alone and lacks a portion of them. The repertoire has some 23,000 clones, 65% to 90% of them found once; the top ten carry under 1.4%. Sequencing was performed on CD4+ T cells from peripheral blood mononuclear cells, taken in the first trimester of pregnancy. These receptors were taken from a female donor in good health, enrolled as a control in a pregnancy study.

The chain recombines TRBV10-3 with TRBJ1-2; 8 bases align to TRBD1. CDR3 length: 14 amino acids. The germline V gene encodes CDR1 ENHRY and CDR2 SYGVKD. V lost 6 bases and J lost 3; bases outside the gene matches: 6. The CDR3 DNA reads as TGTGCCATCAGCCCGACAGGGGAGGACTATGGCTACACCTTC. This gives the protein CAISPTGEDYGYTF.

Written as DNA, the CDR3 is TGTGCCAGCAGCCCCAACCAAGAGACCCAGTACTTC. Translated, it gives CASSPNQETQYF. V and J are TRBV11-3 and TRBJ2-5; D gene uncertain. The CDR3 is 12 amino acids. Germline CDR1 is SGHNT and CDR2 is YENEEA. V shed 5 bases and J shed 0 bases, with 4 bases lying between them.

This chain connects TRBV28 to TRBJ1-2; 9 nucleotides match TRBD1. The CDR3 totals 14 residues. Germline CDR1 reads MDHEN; CDR2 reads SYDVKM. The junction had 5 bases not matched to a gene; V was cut back by 4 bases and J by 5 bases. The CDR3: CASSWGQGAYGYTF. The CDR3 DNA reads as TGTGCCAGCAGTTGGGGACAGGGCGCTTATGGCTACACCTTC.

CDR3 sequence: CASSLYLTLDEQFF. CDR3 DNA sequence: TGTGCCAGCAGCTTATATCTAACTCTCGATGAGCAGTTCTTC. The V call is TRBV7-3, the J call TRBJ2-1; D is ambiguous. Between the trimmed V and J ends, which lost 2 bases and 8 bases, there was a span of 13 bases. The CDR3 sequence is 14 residues long. Germline V gene data show CDR1 as SGHTA and CDR2 as FQGTGA.

J is TRBJ2-1 and V is TRBV6-1; 11 nucleotides align to TRBD2. Per germline, CDR1 MNHNS and CDR2 SASEGT. This CDR3 spans 16 amino acids. J gave up 2 bases and V 6 bases, and 6 bases lay outside the gene matches. CDR3 sequence reads: CASREISGRAYNEQFF. For the CDR3, the DNA is TGTGCCAGCAGAGAAATTAGCGGGAGGGCCTACAATGAGCAGTTCTTC.

V is TRBV6-6 and J is TRBJ2-1; D ambiguous. Germline CDR1 reads MNHNY; CDR2 reads SVGAGI (reference sequence). V was shortened by 6 bases and J by 0 bases, with 12 bases between the two germline ends. This CDR3 comprises 15 residues. The CDR3 sequence: CASSPTRSSYNEQFF. The DNA for the CDR3 is TGTGCCAGCAGCCCAACCCGTAGCTCCTACAATGAGCAGTTCTTC.

The rearrangement uses TRBV18 and TRBJ1-5; perhaps TRBD1 as D (5 bases). The germline CDR1 and CDR2 sequences are KGHSH and LQKENI. CDR3 size: 16 residues. V gave up 3 bases and J gave up 7 bases, with 19 bases separating them. The CDR3, as DNA: TGTGCCAGCTCACCTTATAAGGACAAGACGGCGCAGCCCCAGCATTTT. It encodes CASSPYKDKTAQPQHF.

The chain recombines TRBV9 with TRBJ1-2; 8 bases line up with TRBD1. The length of the CDR3 is 14 residues. CDR1 and CDR2 from the germline V gene are SGDLS and YYNGEE. J gave up 3 bases and V 4 bases, and 5 bases lay outside the gene matches. CDR3 nucleotide sequence: TGTGCCAGCAGCTTCTCGACAGGGGACTATGGCTACACCTTC. It yields the protein CASSFSTGDYGYTF.

This chain uses TRBV5-1 with TRBJ2-5; TRBD1 matches 8 bases. In germline, CDR1 is SGHRS, CDR2 YFSETQ. The CDR3 totals 17 residues. With V trimmed by 2 bases and J by 1 base, 10 bases remained unmatched. CDR3 protein: CASSLDRQGKGQETQYF. The CDR3 nucleotides are TGCGCCAGCAGCTTAGACCGACAGGGGAAGGGCCAAGAGACCCAGTACTTC.

The chain joins TRBV7-9 to TRBJ2-5; maybe TRBD1 (7 bases). Looked up from germline, CDR1 is SEHNR and CDR2 is FQNEAQ (reference sequence). This CDR3 comprises 16 residues. V gave up 1 base and J gave up 3 bases, with 15 bases separating them. As DNA, the CDR3 is TGTGCCAGCAGCTTAGGCGCCAGGGGGACTGAAGAGACCCAGTACTTC. It yields the protein CASSLGARGTEETQYF.

V and J are TRBV19 and TRBJ1-6, with D possibly TRBD1 on 5 matching bases. The germline CDR1 and CDR2 sequences are LNHDA and SQIVND (reference sequence). V dropped 4 bases and J dropped 7 bases, with 17 bases sitting between them. CDR3 size: 16 residues. The CDR3 loop is CASSTSPSGRNSPLHF. The DNA for the CDR3 is TGTGCCAGTAGTACCTCACCGTCAGGGCGAAATTCACCCCTCCACTTT.

The chain carries TRBV10-3 and TRBJ2-2; 12 nucleotides line up with TRBD2. The CDR3 is made up of 15 amino acids. The V segment lost 5 bases and the J segment 4 bases; nucleotides outside the gene matches: 2. From germline, CDR1 is ENHRY and CDR2 SYGVKD. This CDR3 is CAISSTSGSTGELFF. DNA for the CDR3: TGTGCCATCAGTTCGACTAGCGGGAGCACCGGGGAGCTGTTTTTT.

The chain joins TRBV7-9 to TRBJ2-1, with unresolved D. The germline V and J ends were trimmed by 2 bases and 7 bases, with 6 bases remaining between them. CDR1 and CDR2 from the germline V gene are SEHNR and FQNEAQ (reference sequence). This CDR3 spans 12 amino acids. In nucleotides, the CDR3 is TGTGCCAGCAGCTTATACTTGAATGAGCAGTTCTTC. Protein sequence: CASSLYLNEQFF.

The chain links TRBV7-2 to TRBJ1-2; 7 bases fit TRBD1. The CDR3 contains 14 residues. Per germline, CDR1 SGHTA and CDR2 FQGNSA. Unmatched junction bases numbered 12, after V lost 6 bases and J lost 8 bases. The DNA of the CDR3 is TGTGCCAGCAGTTCGACAGGGATCGCCGAGGGCTACACCTTC. Translated: CASSSTGIAEGYTF.

The chain couples TRBV4-2 to TRBJ2-3; perhaps TRBD2 as D (6 bases). CDR1 is LGHNA, CDR2 YNFKEQ, per germline. V was shortened by 4 bases and J by 6 bases, with 17 bases between the two germline ends. The CDR3 runs to 15 residues. The DNA of the CDR3 is TGTGCCAGCAGCCGGGAGGCGCGATCGAGGGATACGCAGTATTTT. Encoded protein: CASSREARSRDTQYF.

The V and J genes are TRBV11-2 and TRBJ2-1; maybe TRBD1 (7 bases). V dropped 8 bases and J dropped 9 bases, with 20 bases sitting between them. The CDR3 extends over 14 amino acids. Germline V CDR1 and CDR2: SGHAT, FQNNGV. Here the CDR3 DNA reads TGTGCCAGCGGCACTCAGGGGGGTAGAGGTGAGCAGTTCTTC. It is translated as CASGTQGGRGEQFF.

The rearrangement links TRBV5-1 to TRBJ2-7, with 11 bases lining up with TRBD2. Germline CDR1 and CDR2: SGHRS and YFSETQ. The CDR3 has 15 amino acids. V lost 5 bases to trimming and J lost 2 bases; unmatched junction nucleotides: 6. CDR3 bases: TGCGCCAGCAGAGGACTAGCGGGTCCCCCCTACGAGCAGTACTTC. It encodes CASRGLAGPPYEQYF. Variable domain in full (rest from reference TRBV5-1 and TRBJ2-7): KAGVTQTPRYLIKTRGQQVTLSCSPISGHRSVSWYQQTPGQGLQFLFEYFSETQRNKGNFPGRFSGRQFSNSRSEMNVSTLELGDSALYLCASRGLAGPPYEQYFGPGTRLTVT.

The chain links TRBV9 to TRBJ2-1, with 9 bases aligning to TRBD1. Trimming took 0 bases from V and 2 from J; bases not matched to a gene: 0. This CDR3 is 15 amino acids long. CDR1 and CDR2 from the germline V gene are SGDLS and YYNGEE. In DNA, the CDR3 is TGTGCCAGCAGCGTAGGGACAGGGGCCTACAATGAGCAGTTCTTC. Translating gives CASSVGTGAYNEQFF.

The chain links TRBV30 to TRBJ2-1, with 7 bases identical to TRBD1. The ends lost 5 bases at V and 15 bases at J; junction bases unmatched: 13. This CDR3 is built from 12 residues. Germline V gene sequence: CDR1 GTSNPN, CDR2 SVGIG (reference sequence). The CDR3 protein is CAWVETGALRFF. In nucleotides, the CDR3 is TGTGCCTGGGTAGAAACAGGGGCTCTACGGTTCTTC. Using reference TRBV30 and TRBJ2-1 for the parts outside the CDR3, the full variable domain is SQTIHQWPATLVQPVGSPLSLECTVEGTSNPNLYWYRQAAGRGLQLLFYSVGIGQISSEVPQNLSASRPQDRQFILSSKKLLLSDSGFYLCAWVETGALRFFGPGTRLTVL.

The V gene is TRBV11-2, the J gene TRBJ2-1, with TRBD2 identical over 11 bases. Germline lookup yields CDR1 SGHAT and CDR2 FQNNGV. The CDR3 is 18 residues long. Trimming cost V 3 bases and J 4 bases; bases outside gene matches: 11. CDR3 nucleotides: TGTGCCAGCAGCTTTCCTGTAGCGGGAGGGTCGGTGTACAATGAGCAGTTCTTC. Its protein product is CASSFPVAGGSVYNEQFF.

The gene calls are TRBV19 and TRBJ1-5, with 10 positions matching TRBD1. This CDR3 has 14 residues. J was trimmed by 6 bases and V by 5 bases; bases with no gene match: 4. Germline CDR1 and CDR2: LNHDA and SQIVND (reference sequence). CDR3 nucleotide sequence: TGTGCCAGTAGTCCAGGGACAGGGGCTCAGCCCCAGCATTTT. It is translated as CASSPGTGAQPQHF.